Each of the 15 T cell receptor beta chains below was sequenced from the same sample in a study of T-cell reconstitution after alpha-beta-depleted transplantation in children. Preparing the TCRbeta library involved the use of unique molecular identifiers. Using its own MiXCR run on the PCR reads, TCRdb lists one record per CDR3 protein. The table includes about 540,000 distinct CDR3 sequences, 15% to 20% detected once. The material was PBMCs from the stem cell graft donor, obtained from the stem cell graft. These receptors all stem from a human donor who donated a stem cell graft to a child with acute lymphoblastic leukemia.

The chain has TRBV29-1 and TRBJ1-2, with 7 bases identical to TRBD1. Germline V lookup: CDR1 SQVTM, CDR2 ANQGSEA. V lost 4 bases, J lost 5 bases, and 13 bases stayed unmatched. This CDR3 is built from 15 residues. The CDR3 region has the DNA TGCAGCGTTGGGGGGCTGACAGGGAACGAATATGGCTACACCTTC. This sequence encodes CSVGGLTGNEYGYTF.

This clonotype was recorded at least ten times. V usage is TRBV20-1 and J usage is TRBJ2-1; D is unresolved. The CDR3 runs 15 residues. CDR1 DFQATT and CDR2 SNEGSKA come from the germline V gene (reference sequence). Trimming pared 0 bases from V and 4 bases from J, leaving 13 bases between. The DNA for the CDR3 is TGCAGTGCTAGAGATGCGAGCGTCGAATACAATGAGCAGTTCTTC. This encodes CSARDASVEYNEQFF.

This clonotype was seen only a few times. This sequence joins TRBV7-9 and TRBJ1-5, with D possibly being TRBD1 (6 bases). There are 15 residues in the CDR3. V dropped 5 bases and J dropped 0 bases, with 11 bases sitting between them. Germline assignment: CDR1 SEHNR and CDR2 FQNEAQ (reference sequence). CDR3 in DNA: TGTGCCAGCAGCCCGACAGGAGATAGCAATCAGCCCCAGCATTTT. Amino acids: CASSPTGDSNQPQHF. The entire variable domain, with the rest obtained from reference TRBV7-9 and TRBJ1-5, is as follows: DTGVSQNPRHKITKRGQNVTFRCDPISEHNRLYWYRQTLGQGPEFLTYFQNEAQLEKSRLLSDRFSAERPKGSFSTLEIQRTEQGDSAMYLCASSPTGDSNQPQHFGDGTRLSIL.

The rearrangement joins TRBV14 to TRBJ1-2, with D tentatively TRBD1 (5 bases). CDR1 and CDR2 from the germline V gene are SGHDN and FVKESK. V was shortened by 4 bases and J by 0 bases, with 18 bases between the two germline ends. The CDR3 totals 17 residues. The CDR3 DNA sequence: TGTGCCAGCAGCCCGGCGGTGGGACGGGAAGCTAACTATGGCTACACCTTC. Translated, it gives CASSPAVGREANYGYTF.

The chain uses TRBV3-1 and TRBJ2-1; D could derive from TRBD1 or TRBD2 (5 bases each). Trimming pared 6 bases from V and 9 bases from J, leaving 12 bases between. Germline V gene lookup returns CDR1 LGHDT and CDR2 YNNKEL (reference sequence). This CDR3 region has 12 residues. The CDR3 nucleotides are TGTGCCAGCAGTCGGGACCTCACTGAGCAGTTCTTC. It translates to CASSRDLTEQFF.

This chain joins TRBV10-3 and TRBJ2-5; maybe TRBD1 (5 bases). Germline values: CDR1 ENHRY, CDR2 SYGVKD. V was pared by 2 bases and J by 1 base, with 14 bases between. The CDR3 is 16 residues long. In nucleotides, the CDR3 is TGTGCCATCAGTGAGGGGGCATTACTTGGCCAAGAGACCCAGTACTTC. It translates to CAISEGALLGQETQYF.

The J gene is TRBJ2-1, the V gene TRBV7-7, with D possibly matching TRBD2 (6 bases). Trimming cost V 5 bases and J 4 bases, with 15 bases left between them. The CDR3 has 15 residues. Germline V gene data show CDR1 as SSHAT and CDR2 as FNYEAQ (reference sequence). The CDR3 spells CASSASGPTYNEQFF. In nucleotides, the CDR3 is TGTGCCAGCAGCGCGAGCGGGCCTACTTACAATGAGCAGTTCTTC.

This clonotype was picked up a small number of times. For the CDR3, the DNA is TGTGCCAGCAGCCCGACAGGGTTCCAGCCCCAGCATTTT. Translating gives CASSPTGFQPQHF. The chain uses TRBV14 and TRBJ1-5; TRBD1 matches 7 bases. Germline values: CDR1 SGHDN, CDR2 FVKESK. The CDR3 sequence is 13 residues long. Unmatched junction bases numbered 4, after V lost 4 bases and J lost 7 bases.

This clonotype has only a few counts. CDR3 sequence (DNA): TGTGCCAGCAGTTTAAACCCGAACACCGGGGAGCTGTTTTTT. The encoded protein is CASSLNPNTGELFF. This chain uses TRBV28 with TRBJ2-2, with D hard to call. V lost 2 bases and J lost 0, with 4 bases in between. Germline-derived CDR1 and CDR2 are MDHEN and SYDVKM. This CDR3 contains 14 residues.

V is TRBV10-3 and J is TRBJ2-3; the D gene is possibly TRBD1 (6 bases). V lost 3 bases, J lost 5 bases, and 15 bases lay in between. Germline V CDR1 and CDR2: ENHRY, SYGVKD. The CDR3 has 15 amino acids. The chain's CDR3 is CAISETQGSQDTQYF. The CDR3 DNA is TGTGCCATCAGTGAAACACAGGGATCGCAAGATACGCAGTATTTT.

The rearrangement joins TRBV7-9 to TRBJ2-5, with 7 bases identical to TRBD2. CDR1 and CDR2 from the germline V gene are SEHNR and FQNEAQ (reference sequence). The V segment lost 5 bases and the J segment 4 bases; nucleotides outside the gene matches: 7. CDR3 length: 14 amino acids. CDR3 bases: TGTGCCAGCAGCCCCGGTGGGGGGGGAGAGACCCAGTACTTC. This encodes CASSPGGGGETQYF.

This chain uses TRBV9 with TRBJ2-7, with a possible D match to TRBD2 (6 bases). The V gene lost 0 bases and the J gene lost 5 bases, with 12 bases spanning the gap. The CDR3 has 14 amino acids. Germline CDR1 reads SGDLS; CDR2 reads YYNGEE. The CDR3 loop reads CASSVVPGTHEQYF. In DNA, the CDR3 is TGTGCCAGCAGCGTAGTGCCGGGGACTCACGAGCAGTACTTC.

This chain links TRBV4-2 with TRBJ2-7; 8 nucleotides match TRBD2. The CDR3 sequence is 16 residues long. V shed 0 bases and J 2 bases; nucleotides not matched to a gene: 6. The germline gives CDR1 LGHNA, CDR2 YNFKEQ. The CDR3 coding sequence is TGTGCCAGCAGCCAAGATCCTTGGCGGGGGGCCTACGAGCAGTACTTC. Its protein product is CASSQDPWRGAYEQYF.

The chain carries TRBV5-1 and TRBJ2-1, with TRBD2 matching 11 bases. The CDR3 covers 17 residues. Germline V gives CDR1 SGHRS, CDR2 YFSETQ. V shed 1 base and J 4 bases; nucleotides not matched to a gene: 7. The CDR3 reads CASSLSTSGSRYNEQFF. CDR3 nucleotides: TGCGCCAGCAGCTTGTCTACTAGCGGGAGCCGTTACAATGAGCAGTTCTTC.

This clonotype showed up many times. The chain uses TRBV7-9 and TRBJ1-4, with D uncertain. Germline CDR1 SEHNR, CDR2 FQNEAQ (reference sequence). CDR3 length: 13 residues. V was trimmed by 5 bases and J by 4 bases, leaving 8 bases between them. The CDR3 loop reads CASSEGFNEKLFF. The CDR3 bases are TGTGCCAGCAGCGAAGGATTTAATGAAAAACTGTTTTTT.